The clone carrying this T cell receptor (beta chain) was seen a few times. TCRdb recomputed calls from the 5' RACE reads with MiXCR, one row per CDR3 protein. The table has about 290,000 distinct CDR3 sequences, roughly 15% seen once. The source of the sample is a study of T-cell memory formation after mild COVID-19. Study-wide context: Largely, the TCR clusters proved donor specific.

The CDR3 has 16 residues. Germline loops: CDR1 SGHRS, CDR2 YFSETQ. V lost 0 bases and J 6 bases, leaving 13 bases between the germline ends. The sample consisted of PBMCs or a T cell subset sorted from them (not recorded which). The chain recombines TRBV5-1 with TRBJ1-6, with D uncertain. This TCR was sampled from a man aged 18 to 30 who had mild COVID-19 (a few samples of this study predate the infection). Cell type and time point are not known. The CDR3 loop is CASSLGHFRSNSPLHF. CDR3 nucleotide sequence: TGCGCCAGCAGCTTGGGCCATTTCAGGAGTAATTCACCCCTCCACTTT.